Following are 20 T cell receptor beta chains from one sample sequenced in a study of blood T cell repertoires in COVID-19. Clones were sequenced by immunoSEQ multiplex PCR, and TCRdb holds only the in-frame ones, with some missing. The sample lists roughly 170,000 clones, 84% occurring once. The specimen sequenced was peripheral blood. These receptors all stem from a human donor in a cohort sampled during active COVID-19.

This sequence joins TRBV27 and TRBJ2-2; possible D gene TRBD2, 6 bases. The CDR3 loop spans 17 amino acids. Germline-derived CDR1 and CDR2 are MNHEY and SMNVEV (reference sequence). V was clipped by 3 bases and J by 1 base, with 15 bases between them. The DNA for the CDR3 is TGTGCCAGCAGTTTTTCCGCCGGGGACTTGAACACCGGGGAGCTGTTTTTT. Translated, it gives CASSFSAGDLNTGELFF.

This chain connects TRBV7-8 to TRBJ1-5, with 9 bases lining up with TRBD1. J gave up 3 bases and V 5 bases, and 11 bases lay outside the gene matches. Germline V CDR1 and CDR2: SGHVS, FQNEAQ. This CDR3 contains 17 residues. CDR3 sequence: CASSVEPGTGHNQPQHF. The CDR3, as DNA: TGTGCCAGCAGCGTAGAACCCGGGACAGGGCACAATCAGCCCCAGCATTTT.

V and J are TRBV18 and TRBJ2-7; D ambiguous. V lost 3 bases, J lost 2 bases, and 8 bases lay in between. Germline loops: CDR1 KGHSH, CDR2 LQKENI. CDR3 length: 13 amino acids. In DNA, the CDR3 is TGTGCCAGCTCACCGATCCCGGCCTACGAGCAGTACTTC. It codes for CASSPIPAYEQYF.

The chain couples TRBV9 to TRBJ2-1; tentatively, D is TRBD1 (6 bases). The germline V and J ends were trimmed by 3 bases and 0 bases, with 10 bases remaining between them. Germline values: CDR1 SGDLS, CDR2 YYNGEE. CDR3 size: 15 residues. The chain's CDR3 is CASSEDSNSYNEQFF. The DNA of the CDR3 is TGTGCCAGCAGCGAGGACAGCAACTCCTACAATGAGCAGTTCTTC.

This chain connects TRBV29-1 to TRBJ2-5; 9 nucleotides match TRBD1. Losses at the gene ends were 7 bases for V and 4 bases for J; bases not matched to a gene: 13. The CDR3 covers 15 residues. Germline assignment: CDR1 SQVTM and CDR2 ANQGSEA. Here the CDR3 reads CSGARGQGIVETQYF. CDR3 sequence (DNA): TGCAGCGGCGCCCGAGGACAGGGGATTGTAGAGACCCAGTACTTC.

The rearrangement uses TRBV10-2 and TRBJ2-7; 7 positions match TRBD2. The CDR3 sequence is 13 residues long. Germline trimming cut 6 bases from V and 3 bases from J; bases unmatched to any gene: 5. Germline V CDR1 and CDR2: WSHSY, SAAADI. CDR3 sequence reads: CASRSGANYEQYF. The DNA for the CDR3 is TGCGCCAGCAGGAGCGGGGCCAACTACGAGCAGTACTTC.

The genes are TRBV6-2 or TRBV6-3 and TRBJ2-4, with a possible D match to TRBD2 (7 bases). The CDR3 contains 13 residues. Germline V CDR1 and CDR2: MNHEY, SVGEGT. Trimming stripped 5 bases from V and 6 bases from J, with 11 bases between. The CDR3 coding sequence is TGTGCCAGCAGTGGGGGGGCAGCAAACATTCAGTACTTC. Its translation: CASSGGAANIQYF.

The CDR3 DNA sequence: TGTGCCAGCAGCCCGGGGACAGGAAGTCAAGAGACCCAGTACTTC. It specifies CASSPGTGSQETQYF. This chain connects TRBV9 to TRBJ2-5, with TRBD1 matching 8 bases. Looked up from germline, CDR1 is SGDLS and CDR2 is YYNGEE. With V trimmed by 4 bases and J by 2 bases, 7 bases remained unmatched. The CDR3 runs to 15 residues.

The CDR3 spells CASSDENTDTQYF. The CDR3 DNA sequence: TGTGCCAGCAGTGACGAGAACACAGATACGCAGTATTTT. J is TRBJ2-3 and V is TRBV2; D is uncertain. V lost 3 bases, J lost 2 bases, and 6 bases lay in between. This CDR3 is built from 13 residues. The germline V gene encodes CDR1 SNHLY and CDR2 FYNNEI.

The V gene is TRBV27, the J gene TRBJ2-3; 11 bases agree with TRBD2. CDR1 and CDR2 (germline): MNHEY, SMNVEV (reference sequence). CDR3 length equals 19 residues. The J segment lost 0 bases and the V segment lost 0 bases, leaving 8 bases of the junction unmatched. Here the CDR3 reads CASSLSKVAGGQSTDTQYF. The DNA of the CDR3 is TGTGCCAGCAGTTTATCGAAGGTAGCGGGGGGGCAGAGCACAGATACGCAGTATTTT.

The V and J genes are TRBV14 and TRBJ2-3, with 12 nucleotides matching TRBD2. Germline values: CDR1 SGHDN, CDR2 FVKESK. This CDR3 comprises 16 residues. J lost 4 bases, V lost 5 bases, and 7 bases had no gene match. The CDR3 DNA follows: TGTGCCAGCAGCATACTAGCGGGGGGCCTCTCAGATACGCAGTATTTT. Its protein is CASSILAGGLSDTQYF.

This clone was detected a few times. The same CDR3 arises from other DNA sequences in this sample as well. This chain joins TRBV5-1 and TRBJ2-3; TRBD2 agrees at 9 bases. CDR3 length equals 16 residues. V was clipped by 0 bases and J by 0 bases; unmatched bases: 2. The germline CDR1 and CDR2 sequences are SGHRS and YFSETQ. Written as DNA, the CDR3 is TGCGCCAGCAGCTTGGGCGGGGGGGCGAGCACAGATACGCAGTATTTT. Amino acids: CASSLGGGASTDTQYF.

This chain connects TRBV5-4 to TRBJ2-3, with 10 nucleotides matching TRBD2. Germline values: CDR1 SGHNT, CDR2 YYREEE (reference sequence). CDR3 length: 14 amino acids. Losses at the gene ends were 1 base for V and 4 bases for J; bases not matched to a gene: 0. The CDR3 protein is CASSLLAGADTQYF. DNA of the CDR3: TGTGCCAGCAGCTTGCTAGCGGGGGCAGATACGCAGTATTTT.

CDR3 sequence (DNA): TGTGCCAGCAGCCGAACGAGGGACTATAGCAATCAGCCCCAGCATTTT. This sequence encodes CASSRTRDYSNQPQHF. The rearrangement uses TRBV5-6 and TRBJ1-5, with a weak D call TRBD1 (5 bases). CDR1 is SGHDT, CDR2 YYEEEE, per germline. Between the trimmed V and J ends, which lost 4 bases and 0 bases, there was a span of 14 bases. The CDR3 has 16 residues.

This chain links TRBV7-6 with TRBJ1-3, with D unresolved. V was cut by 0 bases and J by 4 bases, with 7 bases left in between. CDR1 is SGHVS and CDR2 is FNYEAQ in the germline V gene. The CDR3 runs to 14 residues. The CDR3 DNA reads as TGTGCCAGCAGCTTAGCCAACAAGGGAAACACCATATATTTT. This sequence encodes CASSLANKGNTIYF.

The chain recombines TRBV3-1 (or the pseudogene TRBV3-2) with TRBJ2-2; perhaps TRBD2 as D (5 bases). This CDR3 spans 16 amino acids. Germline V gene sequence: CDR1 LGHDT, CDR2 YNNKEL (reference sequence). The V and J ends lost 0 bases and 0 bases respectively, with 8 bases between them. The CDR3, as DNA: TGTGCCAGCAGCCAAGAGGAGGCAGCGAACACCGGGGAGCTGTTTTTT. Protein product: CASSQEEAANTGELFF.

This chain joins TRBV6-6 and TRBJ2-5; D is uncertain. Per the germline V gene, CDR1 is MNHNY and CDR2 is SVGAGI (reference sequence). Deletions cut 8 bases from V and 2 bases from J, with 12 bases between. There are 13 residues in the CDR3. For the CDR3, the DNA is TGTGCCAGCGCCCCGCTGAGGCAAGAGACCCAGTACTTC. Residues: CASAPLRQETQYF.

This chain links TRBV29-1 with TRBJ1-5; TRBD1 matches at 7 bases. In germline, CDR1 is SQVTM, CDR2 ANQGSEA. This CDR3 has 13 amino acids. J gave up 7 bases and V 5 bases, and 8 bases lay outside the gene matches. The CDR3 spells CSVSTGVRQPQHF. The CDR3 coding sequence is TGCAGCGTTTCTACAGGGGTTCGCCAGCCCCAGCATTTT.

The chain carries TRBV6-5 and TRBJ2-3; D gene uncertain. This CDR3 has 13 amino acids. Looked up from germline, CDR1 is MNHEY and CDR2 is SVGAGI. The V gene lost 5 bases and the J gene lost 5 bases, with 11 bases spanning the gap. CDR3 in amino acids: CASSPRFVDTQYF. In DNA form, the CDR3 reads TGTGCCAGCAGTCCCCGTTTCGTAGATACGCAGTATTTT.

This clone was counted only a few times. The V and J genes are TRBV7-9 and TRBJ1-2, with D unclear. CDR3 length: 13 amino acids. Germline V CDR1 and CDR2: SEHNR, FQNEAQ (reference sequence). The V gene lost 3 bases and the J gene lost 4 bases, with 9 bases spanning the gap. The CDR3 loop reads CASSFPESYGYTF. The CDR3 DNA reads TGTGCCAGCAGCTTTCCTGAGAGCTATGGCTACACCTTC.